The T cell receptor beta chain described here comes from a study of blood T cell repertoires in COVID-19. The overall study: Samples representing acute and convalescent COVID-19 were sourced from the United States, Italy and Spain. PBMCs, B-cell-depleted T cells, or T cells were the source of the cDNA or gDNA that made up the material.

J gave up 4 bases and V 4 bases, and 9 bases lay outside the gene matches. This CDR3 spans 15 amino acids. The authors' processing: Scientists estimated how many nucleated cells there were by amplifying reference gene primers. Sequenced by immunoSEQ multiplex PCR; TCRdb stores in-frame clones only, minus some. That table supplies the V and J calls and clone size; D and trimming were determined from the DNA. Here the sample spans under 250,000 clones, around 81% being singletons. Sequenced material: peripheral blood. This chain uses TRBV23-1 with TRBJ1-1; 7 bases fit TRBD1. TRBV23-1 has ORF status, its function being uncertain. The TCR sequence derives from a woman in her twenties or thirties who had recovered from COVID-19. The CDR3 here is CASSPKTGQVTEAFF. The CDR3, as DNA: TGCGCCAGCAGTCCTAAGACAGGGCAAGTCACTGAAGCTTTCTTT.